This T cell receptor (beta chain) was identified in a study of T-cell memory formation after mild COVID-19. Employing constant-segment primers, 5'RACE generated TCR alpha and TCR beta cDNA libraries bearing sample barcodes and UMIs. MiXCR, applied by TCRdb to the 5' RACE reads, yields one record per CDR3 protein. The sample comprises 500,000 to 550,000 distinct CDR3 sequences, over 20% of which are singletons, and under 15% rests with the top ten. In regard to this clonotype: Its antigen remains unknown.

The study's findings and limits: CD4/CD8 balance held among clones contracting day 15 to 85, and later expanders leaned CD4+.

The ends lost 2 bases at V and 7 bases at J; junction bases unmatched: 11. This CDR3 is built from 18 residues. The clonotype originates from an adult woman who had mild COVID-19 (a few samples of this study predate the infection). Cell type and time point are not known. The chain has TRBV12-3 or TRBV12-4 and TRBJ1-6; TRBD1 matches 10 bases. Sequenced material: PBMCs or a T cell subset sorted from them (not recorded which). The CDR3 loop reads CASSLLPLGQGWNSPLHF. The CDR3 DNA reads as TGTGCCAGCAGTTTATTACCCCTGGGACAGGGGTGGAATTCACCCCTCCACTTT.